This entry lists 10 T cell receptor beta chains sequenced from one sample in a study of response to subunit inactivated influenza vaccine. TCRdb fed the RT-PCR reads into MiXCR, producing one record per CDR3 protein. Among over 150,000 distinct CDR3 sequences listed, over 8.5% were seen once. The sample was CD8+ T cells sorted from PBMCs, taken 23 to 25 months after vaccination. These receptors came from a man aged 50 to 69 who received an inactivated influenza vaccine.

The sample holds a few counts of this clonotype. The rearrangement links TRBV5-6 to TRBJ2-3, with 8 bases identical to TRBD2. Losses at the gene ends were 6 bases for V and 2 bases for J; bases not matched to a gene: 14. The CDR3 totals 17 residues. CDR1 is SGHDT, CDR2 YYEEEE, per germline. DNA of the CDR3: TGTGCCAGCAACACCCAGCGGGGGCCGGATCCCACAGATACGCAGTATTTT. Its protein is CASNTQRGPDPTDTQYF.

The genes are TRBV4-2 and TRBJ2-2; possible D gene TRBD1, 5 bases. Germline CDR1 and CDR2: LGHNA and YNFKEQ. V was shortened by 1 base and J by 3 bases, with 12 bases between the two germline ends. The CDR3 runs 16 residues. The CDR3 coding sequence is TGTGCCAGCAGCCAAGGCGGCAGGGTCGACACCGGGGAGCTGTTTTTT. This translates into CASSQGGRVDTGELFF.

This clonotype was detected only a few times. The chain joins TRBV4-3 to TRBJ1-2; D is uncertain. With 0 bases removed from V and 5 bases from J, the gap between germline ends came to 10 bases. Per germline, CDR1 LGHNA and CDR2 YSLEER. The CDR3 consists of 14 residues. The CDR3 loop is CASSQDLSGYGYTF. The CDR3 bases are TGCGCCAGCAGCCAAGATCTGTCGGGGTATGGCTACACCTTC.

Many counts were recorded for this clonotype. This rearrangement joins TRBV20-1 to TRBJ2-3; TRBD2 matches 7 bases. The germline V gene has CDR1 DFQATT and CDR2 SNEGSKA (reference sequence). The ends lost 4 bases at V and 5 bases at J; junction bases unmatched: 9. The CDR3 consists of 14 residues. CDR3 in DNA: TGCAGTGCTACAGAGTTTGGGGGGGAAGATACGCAGTATTTT. It codes for CSATEFGGEDTQYF.

A few counts support this clonotype. This chain uses TRBV27 with TRBJ1-2; D gene uncertain. This CDR3 contains 14 residues. Germline lookup yields CDR1 MNHEY and CDR2 SMNVEV (reference sequence). Trimming shortened V by 2 bases and J by 2 bases, and 9 bases separated the two germline ends. DNA for the CDR3: TGTGCCAGCAGTTTAAGGGTAGAGAACTATGGCTACACCTTC. This gives the protein CASSLRVENYGYTF.

This clonotype occurred many times. The rearrangement links TRBV20-1 to TRBJ2-5; D gene unclear. Germline V gives CDR1 DFQATT, CDR2 SNEGSKA (reference sequence). Trimming removed 6 bases at V and 2 bases at J, with 10 bases between. The CDR3 is 12 amino acids. This CDR3 reads CSATTLQETQYF. DNA for the CDR3: TGCAGTGCCACGACATTGCAAGAGACCCAGTACTTC.

This clonotype showed up just a few times. The V and J genes are TRBV7-9 and TRBJ2-1; 7 positions agree with TRBD1. The germline gives CDR1 SEHNR, CDR2 FQNEAQ (reference sequence). Losses at the gene ends were 6 bases for V and 2 bases for J; bases not matched to a gene: 1. This CDR3 region has 13 residues. This CDR3 is CASRTGAYNEQFF. The CDR3, as DNA: TGTGCCAGCAGAACAGGGGCCTACAATGAGCAGTTCTTC.

In its sample, this clonotype was seen a few times. The V gene is TRBV5-1, the J gene TRBJ2-1; the D call may be TRBD1 or TRBD2 (5 bases each). V dropped 3 bases and J dropped 0 bases, with 13 bases sitting between them. There are 16 residues in the CDR3. CDR1 SGHRS and CDR2 YFSETQ come from the germline V gene. CDR3 sequence (DNA): TGCGCCAGCAGCTCCGGGACCGCAAGCTCCTACAATGAGCAGTTCTTC. It translates to CASSSGTASSYNEQFF.

This clonotype was found a few times. The rearrangement uses TRBV4-2 and TRBJ2-6; 9 bases are shared with TRBD2. From germline, CDR1 is LGHNA and CDR2 YNFKEQ. The CDR3 length is 17 residues. The ends lost 1 base at V and 2 bases at J; junction bases unmatched: 3. Written as DNA, the CDR3 is TGTGCCAGCAGCCAAGGCGCTAGCGGGACTGGGGCCAACGTCCTGACTTTC. This encodes CASSQGASGTGANVLTF.

In its sample, this clonotype was seen many times. This chain links TRBV9 with TRBJ2-7; TRBD2 matches 11 bases. This CDR3 contains 17 residues. The J segment lost 0 bases and the V segment lost 4 bases, leaving 9 bases of the junction unmatched. Germline CDR1 and CDR2: SGDLS and YYNGEE. CDR3 sequence reads: CASSSGLAGASSYEQYF. The CDR3 DNA is TGTGCCAGCAGCTCAGGACTAGCGGGTGCGAGCTCCTACGAGCAGTACTTC. The entire variable domain, with the rest obtained from reference TRBV9 and TRBJ2-7, is as follows: DSGVTQTPKHLITATGQRVTLRCSPRSGDLSVYWYQQSLDQGLQFLIQYYNGEERAKGNILERFSAQQFPDLHSELNLSSLELGDSALYFCASSSGLAGASSYEQYFGPGTRLTVT.